The 20 T cell receptor beta chains below come from one sample, sequenced in a study of blood T cell repertoires in COVID-19. Only in-frame clones appear in the TCRdb table, and some are missing; sequencing was by immunoSEQ multiplex PCR. The repertoire holds more than 300,000 clones, with around 87% as singletons. Source material: peripheral blood. Source of these receptors: a woman aged 25 to 45 with COVID-19, enrolled during active disease.

For the CDR3, the DNA is TGTGCCAGCAGCAAAGAGGGCAGGGGGCGAGTGAACACTGAAGCTTTCTTT. Translation gives CASSKEGRGRVNTEAFF. The rearrangement links TRBV21-1 to TRBJ1-1; the table's D gene call, TRBD1, was not cross checked with the DNA. TRBV21-1 is described as a pseudogene. This CDR3 comprises 17 residues.

The chain combines TRBV11-2 with TRBJ2-3; D uncertain. Trimming took off 0 bases at V and 3 bases at J, with 4 bases between the two ends. Per the germline V gene, CDR1 is SGHAT and CDR2 is FQNNGV. The CDR3 has 13 amino acids. The CDR3 here is CASSLDLTDTQYF. CDR3 DNA: TGTGCCAGCAGCTTAGATTTAACAGATACGCAGTATTTT.

V gene TRBV4-1 combines with J gene TRBJ1-4, with 10 bases lining up with TRBD1. With 1 base clipped from V and 8 bases from J, the junction kept 10 bases outside the gene matches. The CDR3 loop spans 17 amino acids. Germline CDR1 is MGHRA and CDR2 is YSYEKL. The CDR3 sequence is CASSQAPLRDRGEKLFF. The CDR3 DNA reads as TGCGCCAGCAGCCAAGCCCCGCTCCGGGACAGGGGAGAAAAACTGTTTTTT.

The gene calls are TRBV28 and TRBJ1-1; 7 bases line up with TRBD1. V shed 2 bases and J 12 bases; nucleotides not matched to a gene: 12. The CDR3 has 14 residues. Germline CDR1 reads MDHEN; CDR2 reads SYDVKM. The DNA for the CDR3 is TGTGCCAGCAGTTTAGGGCTCAAGGGACAGTGGTCTTTCTTT. It translates to CASSLGLKGQWSFF.

The rearrangement links TRBV18 to TRBJ1-3; 12 nucleotides agree with TRBD1. CDR3 size: 16 residues. J lost 10 bases, V lost 5 bases, and 12 bases had no gene match. CDR1 is KGHSH and CDR2 is LQKENI in the germline V gene. The CDR3 DNA reads as TGTGCCAGCTCAAGATCGCCGGGACAGGGGGCTGGGACCATATATTTT. It specifies CASSRSPGQGAGTIYF. The full variable domain, completed using reference TRBV18 and TRBJ1-3, is NAGVMQNPRHLVRRRGQEARLRCSPMKGHSHVYWYRQLPEEGLKFMVYLQKENIIDESGMPKERFSAEFPKEGPSILRIQQVVRGDSAAYFCASSRSPGQGAGTIYFGEGSWLTVV.

The chain recombines TRBV10-3 with TRBJ1-2; D is perhaps TRBD1 (5 bases). Germline V gene data show CDR1 as ENHRY and CDR2 as SYGVKD. The CDR3 covers 15 residues. V was cut by 0 bases and J by 2 bases, with 10 bases left in between. CDR3: CAISESYRKNYGYTF. The CDR3 DNA reads as TGTGCCATCAGTGAGTCCTACAGGAAGAACTATGGCTACACCTTC.

This clone has only a few counts. The chain recombines TRBV28 with TRBJ1-1; D is ambiguous. Germline-derived CDR1 and CDR2 are MDHEN and SYDVKM. The CDR3 length is 13 residues. Trimming pared 5 bases from V and 4 bases from J, leaving 11 bases between. Here the CDR3 DNA reads TGTGCCAGCAGTCAAACAGCGGGCACTGAAGCTTTCTTT. Its protein is CASSQTAGTEAFF.

The genes are TRBV7-2 and TRBJ2-7; D is possibly TRBD1 (6 bases). The V end lost 8 bases, the J end lost 2 bases, and 13 bases lay between the germline ends. The length of the CDR3 is 13 residues. Germline values: CDR1 SGHTA, CDR2 FQGNSA. The CDR3 here is CASRAKGAYEQYF. The CDR3 DNA follows: TGTGCCAGCCGAGCTAAGGGGGCCTACGAGCAGTACTTC.

The chain employs TRBV6-2 or TRBV6-3 and TRBJ1-5; the D gene is possibly TRBD1 (6 bases). Trimming took off 7 bases at V and 5 bases at J, with 15 bases between the two ends. This CDR3 has 14 residues. The germline CDR1 and CDR2 sequences are MNHEY and SVGEGT. The CDR3 nucleotides read TGTGCCAGCAACCCTCACAGGGCAGATCAGCCCCAGCATTTT. Protein product: CASNPHRADQPQHF.

The CDR3 nucleotides are TGTGCCAGCCGATTCCTGGGACTTATAGACTACAATGAGCAGTTCTTC. This sequence encodes CASRFLGLIDYNEQFF. V gene TRBV27 combines with J gene TRBJ2-1, with D perhaps TRBD2 (6 bases). The CDR3 spans 16 residues. Germline V gene data show CDR1 as MNHEY and CDR2 as SMNVEV (reference sequence). The V gene lost 8 bases and the J gene lost 3 bases, with 20 bases spanning the gap.

The CDR3 region is CASSLDWTGYEKLFF. CDR3 nucleotides: TGCGCCAGCAGCTTGGACTGGACAGGCTATGAAAAACTGTTTTTT. The J gene is TRBJ1-4, the V gene TRBV5-1; 7 nucleotides line up with TRBD1. Germline-derived CDR1 and CDR2 are SGHRS and YFSETQ. After removal of 0 bases from V and 6 bases from J, the junction contained 5 bases not matched to a gene. The CDR3 loop spans 15 amino acids.

V gene TRBV9 combines with J gene TRBJ1-6; TRBD1 matches 9 bases. CDR3 length: 13 residues. Losses at the gene ends were 7 bases for V and 6 bases for J; bases not matched to a gene: 2. CDR1 SGDLS and CDR2 YYNGEE come from the germline V gene. In DNA, the CDR3 is TGTGCCAGCGGGGGACAGGGTAATTCACCCCTCCACTTT. Translated: CASGGQGNSPLHF. Combining the CDR3 with reference TRBV9 and TRBJ1-6 gives the whole variable domain DSGVTQTPKHLITATGQRVTLRCSPRSGDLSVYWYQQSLDQGLQFLIQYYNGEERAKGNILERFSAQQFPDLHSELNLSSLELGDSALYFCASGGQGNSPLHFGNGTRLTVT.

The chain carries TRBV11-2 and TRBJ2-3; 10 bases map to TRBD2. Germline V lookup: CDR1 SGHAT, CDR2 FQNNGV. V dropped 5 bases and J dropped 2; count of bases not matched to a gene: 7. The CDR3 length is 16 residues. The CDR3 coding sequence is TGTGCCAGCAGCCGGAGAGCGGGAGGGTCCACAGATACGCAGTATTTT. Translation gives CASSRRAGGSTDTQYF.

For the CDR3, the DNA is TGTGCCAGCAGTTTAGATTGGGAGGGGGACTACGAGCAGTACTTC. This translates into CASSLDWEGDYEQYF. The chain links TRBV28 to TRBJ2-7, with D possibly matching TRBD2 (7 bases). The CDR3 is 15 residues long. Looked up from germline, CDR1 is MDHEN and CDR2 is SYDVKM. Trimming removed 2 bases from V and 3 bases from J, with 14 bases in between.

This rearrangement joins TRBV12-5 to TRBJ1-1; 7 nucleotides match TRBD1. Germline V lookup: CDR1 LGHNT, CDR2 FRNRAP. V dropped 7 bases and J dropped 1; count of bases not matched to a gene: 9. The CDR3 loop spans 15 amino acids. The CDR3 is CASALETGTNTEAFF. For the CDR3, the DNA is TGTGCTAGTGCCCTCGAGACAGGGACGAACACTGAAGCTTTCTTT.

The rearrangement links TRBV6-5 to TRBJ2-3; 7 positions agree with TRBD1. The CDR3 covers 14 residues. Germline loops: CDR1 MNHEY, CDR2 SVGAGI. The V gene end was trimmed by 6 bases and the J gene end by 2 bases; junction bases not matched to a gene: 5. The CDR3 loop reads CASRRQGPTDTQYF. Here the CDR3 DNA reads TGTGCCAGCAGAAGACAGGGCCCCACAGATACGCAGTATTTT.

V usage is TRBV7-2 and J usage is TRBJ2-5; the D gene is possibly TRBD2 (6 bases). This CDR3 comprises 17 residues. V was cut by 0 bases and J by 1 base, with 15 bases left in between. The germline V gene has CDR1 SGHTA and CDR2 FQGNSA. CDR3 amino acids: CASSLAAGQAGQETQYF. Here the CDR3 DNA reads TGTGCCAGCAGCTTAGCGGCGGGGCAGGCGGGCCAAGAGACCCAGTACTTC.

This clone is a singleton in its sample. CDR3 DNA sequence: TGTGCCAGCAGCATGATCAAGGCCCCTCTAAAGCGGGAGGAGGGCAATGAGCAGTTCTTC. It yields the protein CASSMIKAPLKREEGNEQFF. This chain uses TRBV21-1 with TRBJ2-1; the DNA was not used to check the table's D call, TRBD2. TRBV21-1 is annotated as a pseudogene. CDR3 length equals 20 residues.

This chain links TRBV4-3 with TRBJ2-3, with 7 bases lining up with TRBD2. The germline gives CDR1 LGHNA, CDR2 YSLEER. The V and J ends lost 0 bases and 3 bases, in that order; junction bases with no gene match: 6. The CDR3 covers 16 residues. This CDR3 is CASSQEVASGTDTQYF. CDR3 in DNA: TGCGCCAGCAGCCAAGAAGTGGCTAGCGGTACAGATACGCAGTATTTT.

The gene calls are TRBV28 and TRBJ1-3; possible D gene TRBD1, 5 bases. The CDR3 consists of 15 residues. Trimming pared 6 bases from V and 0 bases from J, leaving 12 bases between. Germline V gives CDR1 MDHEN, CDR2 SYDVKM. The CDR3 coding sequence is TGTGCCAGCAGAGGGGCCTGGAGCTCTGGAAACACCATATATTTT. Its translation is CASRGAWSSGNTIYF.